This TCR beta chain was profiled in a study of graft-versus-host responses after intestinal transplantation. Findings of the study overall: The marrow of recipients harbored GvH clones, and ileum or blood showed some of them first.

Per the germline V gene, CDR1 is MNHEY and CDR2 is SMNVEV (reference sequence). Losses at the gene ends were 5 bases for V and 0 bases for J; bases not matched to a gene: 7. This CDR3 region has 19 residues. Using immunoSEQ multiplex PCR, the repertoire was profiled, and TCRdb retains in-frame clones only, with some absent. The table lists about 54,000 clones, roughly nine tenths of them singletons, with 5% to 7% in the top ten. This clone was found once. Its specificity is unknown. The receptor was derived from a human patient who received an intestinal transplant, so some T cells may come from the graft donor. The gene calls are TRBV27 and TRBJ2-1, with 16 bases that match TRBD2. The input for sequencing was PBMCs, taken around 95 weeks after intestinal transplant. The CDR3 DNA reads as TGTGCCAGCAGTATGGGACTAGCGGGGGGGGCAAGCTCCTACAATGAGCAGTTCTTC. Its protein product is CASSMGLAGGASSYNEQFF.